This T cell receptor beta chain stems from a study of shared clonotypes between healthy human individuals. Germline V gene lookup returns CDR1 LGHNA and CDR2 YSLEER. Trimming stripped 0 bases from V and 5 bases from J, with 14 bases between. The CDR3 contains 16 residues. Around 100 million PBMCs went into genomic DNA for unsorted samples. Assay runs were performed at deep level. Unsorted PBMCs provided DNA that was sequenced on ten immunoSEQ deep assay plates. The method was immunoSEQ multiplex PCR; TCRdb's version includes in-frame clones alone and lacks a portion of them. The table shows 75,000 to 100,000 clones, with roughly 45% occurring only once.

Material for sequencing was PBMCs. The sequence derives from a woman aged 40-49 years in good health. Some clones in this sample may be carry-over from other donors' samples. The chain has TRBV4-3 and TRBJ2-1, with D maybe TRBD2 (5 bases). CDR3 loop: CASSQDGWRAHNEQFF. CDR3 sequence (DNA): TGCGCCAGCAGCCAAGATGGCTGGCGGGCCCACAATGAGCAGTTCTTC.